Listed below are T cell receptor beta chains from one sample, sequenced in a study of human T cells and chemical hapten exposure. TCRdb reprocessed the 5' RACE reads with MiXCR, giving one entry per CDR3 protein. Altogether approximately 81,000 distinct CDR3 sequences are present, under 10% being singletons, with the ten largest covering 2% to 2.5%. The receptor set was obtained from a male donor in good health. The CDR3 runs from the conserved cysteine through the conserved F or W. The D gene is left open where the match is weak. Expanded clones are given a class, and other clones once, few, many or no size at all.

.	TRBJ1-1	.	TRBV29-1	TGCAGCGTTTATACGAGGGGATCGAACACTGAAGCTTTCTTT	CSVYTRGSNTEAFF
.	TRBJ1-1	.	TRBV18	TGTGCCAGCTCAGGTCGAGTGGGCCCGAACACTGAAGCTTTCTTT	CASSGRVGPNTEAFF
few	TRBJ1-1	.	TRBV2	TGTGCCAGCAGTGATTTTTCGGGGATAAGGCTCGCTGAAGCTTTCTTT	CASSDFSGIRLAEAFF
.	TRBJ2-1	.	TRBV7-8	TGTGCCAGCAGCCTACGGAGACACAACTACAATGAGCAGTTCTTC	CASSLRRHNYNEQFF
many	TRBJ2-5	.	TRBV3-1	TGTGCCAGCAGCCAAGACGGGATGCGGGGACAAGAGACCCAGTACTTC	CASSQDGMRGQETQYF
few	TRBJ2-3	TRBD2	TRBV4-3	TGCGCCAGCAGCGCTCAGACTAGCGGGGGGGCTGTAGATACGCAGTATTTT	CASSAQTSGGAVDTQYF
many	TRBJ2-7	TRBD1	TRBV20-1	TGCAGTGCATTTGGACAGGGAAGCTCCTACGAGCAGTACTTC	CSAFGQGSSYEQYF
few	TRBJ2-1	.	TRBV10-2	TGCGCCAGCAGATTACAGAGGGTGGAGTACAATGAGCAGTTCTTC	CASRLQRVEYNEQFF
.	TRBJ1-4	.	TRBV5-1	TGCGCCAGCAGCTTCAGGGCCGTTAATGAAAAACTGTTTTTT	CASSFRAVNEKLFF
.	TRBJ1-2	.	TRBV6-5	TGTGCCGGCAGCCCCTCCCAGGACCGCTATGGCTACACCTTC	CAGSPSQDRYGYTF